The T cell receptor (beta chain) under discussion was sequenced for a study of T-cell reconstitution after alpha-beta-depleted transplantation in children. Study-level points and caveats: Reports say that about two months after transplant, the alpha-beta T cells came out of several hundred graft clones that had expanded. Surviving recipient T cells and thymic progenitors underlay high day-60 TCRbeta diversity in some patients. When one year had passed after transplant, most T-cell counts and diversity came from newly produced T cells.

Only a few counts were recorded for this clonotype. The antigen is undetermined. A TCRbeta library incorporating unique molecular identifiers was prepared. TCRdb re-called the PCR reads through MiXCR, storing one row per CDR3 protein. The sample lists about 340,000 distinct CDR3 sequences; roughly 15% were seen once. This sequence originates from a male patient aged 2-9 years who had a stem cell transplant for acute lymphoblastic leukemia, so the T cells may come from the graft donor. The material was PBMCs, mostly from graft donor cells, obtained 360 days after TCRalphabeta/CD19-depleted stem cell transplant.

Written as DNA, the CDR3 is TGCGCCAGCAGCTTGGGTCCGGAGGTTGAAGCTTTCTTT. Translating it yields CASSLGPEVEAFF. The rearrangement joins TRBV5-1 to TRBJ1-1; D not resolved. The CDR3 covers 13 residues. Deletions cut 0 bases from V and 7 bases from J, with 10 bases between. The germline V gene encodes CDR1 SGHRS and CDR2 YFSETQ.